The TCR beta chain described here comes from a study of control samples from healthy donors and cancer patients. CDR3 length equals 15 residues. V lost 3 bases to trimming and J lost 0 bases, with 9 bases between them. Per germline, CDR1 SGHTA and CDR2 FQGTGA. Assay used: immunoSEQ multiplex PCR; TCRdb lists only in-frame clones, some missing. The sample records 95,000 to 130,000 clones, about 93% being singletons. This clonotype was obtained from a man aged 25-45 years in good health. The chain couples TRBV7-3 to TRBJ2-1; D not resolved. Sequencing was done on a sample of blood. CDR3 in DNA: TGTGCCAGCAGCTTTGGACCGAGCTCCTACAATGAGCAGTTCTTC. Encoded protein: CASSFGPSSYNEQFF.